The clone carrying this T cell receptor (beta chain) was counted a single time. The antigen remains undetermined. The table came from immunoSEQ multiplex PCR; TCRdb's copy has only in-frame clones and leaves some out. The sample has about 37,000 clones, around 40% seen once. The sample is drawn from a study of neoadjuvant anti-PD-1 for oral cavity cancer. Study results and caveats: Each response group had just a few patients in TCR analyses. Pretreatment Treg/Th17 ratio correlated inversely with post-treatment tumor clonality.

Time point described: after neoadjuvant nivolumab, at surgical resection. The V segment lost 1 base and the J segment 4 bases; nucleotides outside the gene matches: 9. Germline CDR1 reads SGHTS; CDR2 reads YDEGEE. The CDR3 has 16 amino acids. This sequence originates from a person aged 35 to 85 with oral cavity squamous cell carcinoma. The chain is built from TRBV5-8 and TRBJ2-5; 8 nucleotides line up with TRBD1. Sequenced here: tumor tissue, sampled after nivolumab (anti-PD-1) treatment. CDR3 in amino acids: CASSLLYRGLVETQYF. For the CDR3, the DNA is TGTGCCAGCAGCTTGTTGTACAGGGGGTTGGTAGAGACCCAGTACTTC.